This T cell receptor beta chain is drawn from a study of cytomegalovirus exposure and HLA in healthy donors. This clone was picked up a small number of times. Primers for the PCR totalled 60 Vbeta and 13 Jbeta. Method: immunoSEQ multiplex PCR; TCRdb's copy keeps in-frame clones and lacks some. The sample includes 110,000 or so clones, about 13% of them seen just once. CDR1 and CDR2 (germline): ENHRY, SYGVKD. The CDR3 spans 16 residues. The germline V and J ends were trimmed by 0 bases and 2 bases, with 10 bases remaining between them. The chain has TRBV10-3 and TRBJ2-2, with D possibly matching TRBD1 (7 bases). The material sequenced was PBMCs. The clonotype comes from a man aged 40-50 years in good health and CMV-seropositive. CDR3 protein: CAISESTGTNTGELFF. The CDR3, as DNA: TGTGCCATCAGTGAGTCGACAGGGACTAACACCGGGGAGCTGTTTTTT.